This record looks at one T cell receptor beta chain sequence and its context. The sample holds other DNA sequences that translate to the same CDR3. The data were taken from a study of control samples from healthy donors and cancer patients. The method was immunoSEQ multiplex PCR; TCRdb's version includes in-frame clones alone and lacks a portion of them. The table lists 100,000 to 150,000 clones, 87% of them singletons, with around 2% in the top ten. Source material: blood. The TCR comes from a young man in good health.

The CDR3 nucleotides read TGTGCCAGCAGCCAAGATCCGGCGGACTACAACTACGAGCAGTACTTC. This sequence encodes CASSQDPADYNYEQYF. The V gene is TRBV14, the J gene TRBJ2-7, with D perhaps TRBD2 (6 bases). The CDR3 has 16 amino acids. Between the trimmed V and J ends, which lost 0 bases and 3 bases, there was a span of 15 bases. The germline gives CDR1 SGHDN, CDR2 FVKESK.